The clone carrying this T cell receptor beta chain has just one count. Its antigen is unknown. Relative to the germline gene, one junction end is altered; a read error may explain this. This sample was taken from a study of regulatory T cells in long-lasting Graves disease. Study background: Persistence in Graves' disease denoted antithyroid drug use beyond 5 years alongside positive TSH receptor antibodies. Whole-study findings and limits: Preferential use of TRBV28, TRBJ1-2 and TRBJ2-5 was seen in persistent disease. The small sample size may have reduced accuracy.

Time point meaning: persistent/refractory GD, antithyroid drugs over 5 years with positive TRAb. Preparation of the TCR library used RNA extracted from PBMCs. Patients met American Thyroid Association criteria for Graves' disease. The CDR3 is 16 residues long. Germline values: CDR1 MDHEN, CDR2 SYDVKM. CDR3 regions were amplified by Arm-PCR using iRepertoire HTBI primers to build TCR beta libraries. In TCRdb, the multiplex PCR reads were re-called with MiXCR into one record per CDR3 protein. The repertoire includes 310,000 or so distinct CDR3 sequences, under 25% of them detected once, and roughly 56% sits in the top ten.

The sequences come from peripheral blood mononuclear cells (PBMCs), collected when the disease was refractory, from a patient treated with antithyroid drugs. This TCR was sampled from a female donor with Graves disease. V and J are TRBV28 and TRBJ2-2, with D tentatively TRBD2 (5 bases). CDR3 sequence reads: CASSLFEPANTGELVF. CDR3 DNA sequence: TGTGCCAGCAGTTTATTCGAACCGGCAAACACCGGGGAGCTGGTTTTT.